This is a list of T cell receptor beta chains from one sample in a study of radiotherapy plus CTLA-4 blockade in lung cancer. Sequenced by immunoSEQ multiplex PCR; TCRdb stores in-frame clones only, minus some. The table lists 80,000 or so clones, around 80% of them singletons. The sequencing here drew on peripheral blood, taken from a patient treated with radiotherapy plus ipilimumab. These receptors all stem from a human donor with non-small cell lung cancer who had stable disease on radiotherapy plus ipilimumab. CDR3s include the opening cysteine and the closing phenylalanine or tryptophan. A D gene is named only where the DNA matches it firmly.

j_call v_call d_call cdr3_nt cdr3_aa
TRBJ2-3 TRBV9 - TGTGCCAGCAGCGTAGTTCCAGATACGCAGTATTTT CASSVVPDTQYF
TRBJ2-2 TRBV18 TRBD2 TGTGCCAGCTCACCATACCAGCGGGAGAACACCGGGGAGCTGTTTTTT CASSPYQRENTGELFF
TRBJ1-1 TRBV7-3 - TGTGCCAGCAGCTTAGTCTTCGGTTCTGAAGCTTTCTTT CASSLVFGSEAFF
TRBJ2-1 TRBV6-4 TRBD2 TGTGCCAAATTCAACACCGGGACTAGCGGCTTCAATGAGCAGTTCTTC CAKFNTGTSGFNEQFF
TRBJ2-7 TRBV19 TRBD1 TGTGCCAGTAGTATAAACCGAGGGGGCGCTTCTTACGAGCAGTACTTC CASSINRGGASYEQYF
TRBJ2-2 TRBV7-3 - TGTGCCAGCAGCCCAGAACGGGTAGGGGTCGGGGAGCTGTTTTTT CASSPERVGVGELFF
TRBJ2-6 TRBV27 - TGTGCCAGCAGCCGAGAGGGTCCAAGGGGGACTCGCTCTGGGGCCAACGTCCTGACTTTC CASSREGPRGTRSGANVLTF
TRBJ2-2 TRBV5-1 - TGCGCCAGCAGCTTTGGGGGGACGGAAACCGGGGAGCTGTTTTTT CASSFGGTETGELFF
TRBJ1-4 TRBV7-8 - TGTGCCAGCAGCTTAGCCAGTCGGCGGAATGAAAAACTGTTTTTT CASSLASRRNEKLFF
TRBJ2-1 TRBV27 - TGTGCCAGCAGTTTAGTACCTTTCTCCTACAATGAGCAGTTCTTC CASSLVPFSYNEQFF
TRBJ1-5 TRBV18 - TGTGCCAGCTCCCTCGACAAAGGCTTGGCCCAGCATTTT CASSLDKGLAQHF